The TCR beta chain under discussion was sequenced for a study of T cell responses to AZD1222 COVID-19 vaccine. General study points: Mostly white British, mostly female donors; authors suggested clonal diversity may be underestimated. Researchers took repertoire samples only after the peak T cell response had come. The number of AZD1222 recipients seropositive at baseline was only five to seven. Close to half of all spike-specific TCRs reportedly target regions of the variants that are unmutated.

Between the trimmed V and J ends, which lost 1 base and 10 bases, there was a span of 11 bases. Germline values: CDR1 SGHNT, CDR2 YENEEA. The CDR3 has 13 amino acids. Measured with immunoSEQ multiplex PCR; TCRdb has only the in-frame clones, and not every one. The sample has about 180,000 clones; approximately 90% are singletons. To note about this clone: Antigen unknown.

The V call is TRBV11-3, the J call TRBJ2-1, with D possibly called TRBD1 or TRBD2 (5 bases each). The source is an adult in good health. Sample: peripheral blood, taken on day 0 of AZD1222 vaccination. CDR3 DNA sequence: TGTGCCAGCAGCTTAGCTCGGGGCGGGGAGCAGTTCTTC. Residues: CASSLARGGEQFF.